The 2 T cell receptor beta chains below come from one sample, sequenced in a study of blood T cell repertoires in COVID-19. Clones were read by immunoSEQ multiplex PCR, and TCRdb kept only the in-frame ones, dropping some. This table holds fewer than 350,000 clones, approximately 86% found once. The sample taken for sequencing was peripheral blood. The source is a woman in her 70s with COVID-19, enrolled during active disease.

This clone appeared once. The V and J genes are TRBV2 and TRBJ1-1; the D gene is possibly TRBD1 (5 bases). The CDR3 runs to 15 residues. With 4 bases removed from V and 4 bases from J, the gap between germline ends came to 16 bases. Per germline, CDR1 SNHLY and CDR2 FYNNEI. The CDR3 loop is CASSADGGGGTEAFF. The DNA of the CDR3 is TGTGCCAGCAGTGCGGATGGGGGAGGCGGCACTGAAGCTTTCTTT.

The genes are TRBV5-1 and TRBJ1-4; possibly TRBD1 for D (5 bases). CDR1 is SGHRS and CDR2 is YFSETQ in the germline V gene. Trimming shortened V by 4 bases and J by 8 bases, and 15 bases separated the two germline ends. The CDR3 consists of 14 residues. CDR3 bases: TGCGCCAGCAGCCTACTCGACAGTTCCGAAAAACTGTTTTTT. As protein: CASSLLDSSEKLFF.